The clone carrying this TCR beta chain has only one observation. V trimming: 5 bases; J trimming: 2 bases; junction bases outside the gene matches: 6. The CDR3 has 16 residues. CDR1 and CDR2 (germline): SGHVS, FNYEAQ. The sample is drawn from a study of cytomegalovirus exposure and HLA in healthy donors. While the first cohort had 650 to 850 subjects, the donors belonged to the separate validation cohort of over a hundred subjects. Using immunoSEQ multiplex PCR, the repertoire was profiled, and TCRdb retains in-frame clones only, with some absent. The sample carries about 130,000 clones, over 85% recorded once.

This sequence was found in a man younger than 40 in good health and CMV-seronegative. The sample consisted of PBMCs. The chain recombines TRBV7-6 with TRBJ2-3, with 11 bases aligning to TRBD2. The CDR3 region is CASSATLAGDTDTQYF. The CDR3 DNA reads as TGTGCCAGCAGCGCGACACTAGCGGGGGACACAGATACGCAGTATTTT.